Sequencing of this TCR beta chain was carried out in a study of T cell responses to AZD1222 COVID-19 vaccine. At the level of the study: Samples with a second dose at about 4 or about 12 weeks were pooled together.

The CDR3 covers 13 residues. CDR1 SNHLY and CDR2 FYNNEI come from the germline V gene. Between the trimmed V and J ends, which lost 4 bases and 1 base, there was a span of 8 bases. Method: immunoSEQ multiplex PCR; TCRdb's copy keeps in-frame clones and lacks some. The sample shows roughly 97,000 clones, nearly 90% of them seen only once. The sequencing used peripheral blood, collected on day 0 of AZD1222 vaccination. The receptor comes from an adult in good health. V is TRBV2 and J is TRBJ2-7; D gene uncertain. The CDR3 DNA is TGTGCCAGCAGTGTCATACAGTCCTACGAGCAGTACTTC. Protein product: CASSVIQSYEQYF.